Following are 11 T cell receptor beta chains from one sample sequenced in a study of PD-1 blockade in classical Hodgkin lymphoma (dated by TCRdb to the early 2020s). Library creation used the immunoSEQ multiplex PCR assay. TCRdb took this table from immuneACCESS and kept in-frame rearrangements with V and J called. Such tables lack part of the clones; where checked against another copy, unresolved V genes explain under half of the gap, and the rest is unexplained. The sample yields 15,000 to 20,000 clones; under 80% were counted once. The ten biggest clones cover 20% of the sample. Per the publication, the time point label means: cycle 4 day 1 (C4D1), after less than 7 weeks of nivolumab. Every trial patient had relapsed following autologous stem cell transplantation, and prior brentuximab vedotin exposure was what differed among cohorts A, B and C. The sequenced sample was peripheral blood mononuclear cells (PBMCs), obtained before the fourth cycle of nivolumab. All receptors derive from a human donor with classical Hodgkin lymphoma.

This clone was seen only once. Sequence at one end of the junction differs from germline and may be a read error. V usage is TRBV7-7 and J usage is TRBJ2-1, with 7 bases lining up with TRBD2. The CDR3 contains 16 residues. The V gene's germline CDR1 is SSHAT and CDR2 FNYEAQ (reference sequence). CDR3: CASSLSDSGTYNEQFF. The CDR3 bases are TGTGCTAGCAGCCTAAGTGACAGCGGGACGTACAATGAGCAGTTCTTC.

This clone was counted only a few times. The rearrangement joins TRBV25-1 to TRBJ2-7; D is uncertain. CDR3 length equals 11 residues. Germline V gene lookup returns CDR1 MGHDK and CDR2 SYGVNS. The V end was cut by 5 bases, the J end by 4 bases, with 6 bases between. The CDR3 DNA follows: TGTGCCAGCAGTTCTCTTTACGAGCAGTACTTC. Its protein is CASSSLYEQYF.

V and J are TRBV6-1 and TRBJ1-1; 7 bases align to TRBD1. This CDR3 is 13 amino acids long. Per germline, CDR1 MNHNS and CDR2 SASEGT. Unmatched junction bases numbered 4, after V lost 5 bases and J lost 4 bases. CDR3 in DNA: TGTGCCAGCAGTTCGACAGGGCGCACTGAAGCTTTCTTT. This translates into CASSSTGRTEAFF.

The chain recombines TRBV15 with TRBJ2-7; 13 positions match TRBD2. The CDR3 runs 16 residues. Germline trimming cut 0 bases from V and 5 bases from J; bases unmatched to any gene: 4. CDR1 and CDR2 from the germline V gene are LNHNV and YYDKDF (reference sequence). The CDR3 DNA reads as TGTGCCACCAGCAGAGATCAGACTAGCGGGAGGAACGAGCAGTACTTC. Translation: CATSRDQTSGRNEQYF.

As to this clone: Relative to the germline gene, one junction end is altered; a read error may explain this. The V gene is TRBV23-1, the J gene TRBJ1-5; tentative D call: TRBD1 (5 bases). TRBV23-1 carries the ORF label, with uncertain function. This CDR3 has 19 amino acids. This CDR3 is CASSQLRGQTPGPNQSQHF. Here the CDR3 DNA reads TGCGCCAGCAGTCAATTAAGGGGCCAGACTCCGGGACCGAATCAGTCCCAGCATTTT.

V usage is TRBV28 and J usage is TRBJ1-1; D might be TRBD1 (5 bases). Germline V CDR1 and CDR2: MDHEN, SYDVKM. Trimming removed 1 base at V and 8 bases at J, with 23 bases between. The CDR3 spans 17 residues. CDR3 nucleotide sequence: TGTGCCAGCAGTTTATTCTCACAGGCCCTGATGATGAGCGAAGCTTTCTTT. Its translation: CASSLFSQALMMSEAFF.

The rearrangement joins TRBV6-1 to TRBJ1-5; D gene uncertain. Germline values: CDR1 MNHNS, CDR2 SASEGT. V lost 3 bases and J 0 bases, leaving 9 bases between the germline ends. This CDR3 spans 15 amino acids. As DNA, the CDR3 is TGTGCCAGCAGTGAGAACAGCTATAGCAATCAGCCCCAGCATTTT. This translates into CASSENSYSNQPQHF.

V usage is TRBV11-2 and J usage is TRBJ2-5; D ambiguous. Germline CDR1 reads SGHAT; CDR2 reads FQNNGV. The CDR3 spans 14 residues. V was trimmed by 5 bases and J by 4 bases, leaving 14 bases between them. CDR3 protein: CASSPGGRLETQYF. DNA of the CDR3: TGTGCCAGCAGCCCCGGTGGGCGGCTAGAGACCCAGTACTTC.

J is TRBJ2-6 and V is TRBV7-4; possibly TRBD2 for D (5 bases). Looked up from germline, CDR1 is SGHVT and CDR2 is SQSDAQ. This CDR3 comprises 17 residues. V was clipped by 5 bases and J by 0 bases, with 14 bases between them. CDR3 nucleotide sequence: TGTGCCAGCAGCGTTGTTGGGAGCTTCTCTGGGGCCAACGTCCTGACTTTC. Its translation is CASSVVGSFSGANVLTF.

This sequence joins TRBV28 and TRBJ2-5; D gene unclear. Germline values: CDR1 MDHEN, CDR2 SYDVKM. There are 13 residues in the CDR3. The V and J ends lost 3 bases and 5 bases respectively, with 10 bases between them. CDR3 DNA: TGTGCCAGCAGTTTCTGGGGTTGGGAGACCCAGTACTTC. Protein: CASSFWGWETQYF.

This clone was counted a few times. This chain joins TRBV7-9 and TRBJ2-1; 10 nucleotides line up with TRBD2. Germline trimming cut 5 bases from V and 7 bases from J; bases unmatched to any gene: 5. This CDR3 spans 14 amino acids. Germline loops: CDR1 SEHNR, CDR2 FQNEAQ (reference sequence). CDR3 DNA sequence: TGTGCCAGCAGCCTAGGACTAGCGGTTAATGAGCAGTTCTTC. This gives the protein CASSLGLAVNEQFF.